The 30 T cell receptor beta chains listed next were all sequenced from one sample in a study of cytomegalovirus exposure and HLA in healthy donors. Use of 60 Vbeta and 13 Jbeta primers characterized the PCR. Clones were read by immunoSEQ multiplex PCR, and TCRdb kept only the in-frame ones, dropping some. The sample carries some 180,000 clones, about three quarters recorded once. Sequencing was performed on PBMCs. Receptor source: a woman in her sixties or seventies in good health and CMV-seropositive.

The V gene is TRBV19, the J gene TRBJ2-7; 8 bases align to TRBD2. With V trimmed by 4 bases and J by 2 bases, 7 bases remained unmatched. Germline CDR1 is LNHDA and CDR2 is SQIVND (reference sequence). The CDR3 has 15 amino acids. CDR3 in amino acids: CASSTHGGGTYEQYF. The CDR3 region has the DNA TGTGCCAGTAGTACCCACGGGGGGGGTACCTACGAGCAGTACTTC.

The CDR3 DNA sequence: TGTGCCAGTAGTATAACGGGACAGGGGAGCTATGGCTACACCTTC. Translated: CASSITGQGSYGYTF. The V gene is TRBV19, the J gene TRBJ1-2; 10 bases match TRBD1. The CDR3 sequence is 15 residues long. V lost 2 bases, J lost 4 bases, and 4 bases stayed unmatched. Germline V gene sequence: CDR1 LNHDA, CDR2 SQIVND (reference sequence).

The CDR3 here is CASSPRRGDYEQYF. Here the CDR3 DNA reads TGTGCCAGCAGCCCCCGCAGGGGAGACTACGAGCAGTACTTC. The V and J genes are TRBV7-3 and TRBJ2-5; D might be TRBD1 (6 bases). The J call is uncertain, as TRBJ2-7 better fits the DNA end. Per germline, CDR1 SGHTA and CDR2 FQGTGA. The length of the CDR3 is 14 residues.

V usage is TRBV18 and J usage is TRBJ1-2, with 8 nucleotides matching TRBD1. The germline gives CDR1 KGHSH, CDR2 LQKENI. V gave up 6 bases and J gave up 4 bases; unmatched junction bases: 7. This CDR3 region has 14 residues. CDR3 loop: CASSAGGIGYGYTF. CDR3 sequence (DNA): TGTGCCAGCTCCGCAGGGGGCATCGGCTATGGCTACACCTTC.

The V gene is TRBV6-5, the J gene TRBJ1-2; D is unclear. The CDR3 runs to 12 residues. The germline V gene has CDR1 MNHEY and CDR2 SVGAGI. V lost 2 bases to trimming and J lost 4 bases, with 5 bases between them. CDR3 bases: TGTGCCAGCAGTTACGCGGGCTATGGCTACACCTTC. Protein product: CASSYAGYGYTF.

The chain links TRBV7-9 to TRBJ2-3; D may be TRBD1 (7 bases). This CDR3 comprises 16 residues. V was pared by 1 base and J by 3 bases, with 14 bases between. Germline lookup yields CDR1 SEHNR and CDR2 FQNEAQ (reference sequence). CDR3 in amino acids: CASSLEVSGGTDTQYF. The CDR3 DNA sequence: TGTGCCAGCAGCTTAGAAGTTTCAGGGGGGACAGATACGCAGTATTTT.

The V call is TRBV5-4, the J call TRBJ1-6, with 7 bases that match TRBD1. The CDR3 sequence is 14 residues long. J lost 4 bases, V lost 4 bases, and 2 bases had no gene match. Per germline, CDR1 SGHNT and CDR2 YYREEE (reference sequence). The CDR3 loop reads CASSLGQYNSPLHF. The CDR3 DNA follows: TGTGCCAGCAGCCTGGGACAGTATAATTCACCCCTCCACTTT.

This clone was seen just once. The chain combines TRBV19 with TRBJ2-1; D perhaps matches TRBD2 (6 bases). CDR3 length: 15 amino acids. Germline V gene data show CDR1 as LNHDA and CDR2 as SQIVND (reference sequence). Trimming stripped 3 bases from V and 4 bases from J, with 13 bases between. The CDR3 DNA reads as TGTGCCAGTAGTATCCCCGGGAGTAGTTACAATGAGCAGTTCTTC. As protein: CASSIPGSSYNEQFF.

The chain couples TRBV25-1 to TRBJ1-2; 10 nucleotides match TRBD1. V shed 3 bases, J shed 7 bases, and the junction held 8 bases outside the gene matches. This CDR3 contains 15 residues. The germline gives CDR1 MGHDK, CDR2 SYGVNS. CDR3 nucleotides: TGTGCCAGCAGTGATCCCGGGACAGGGGAAACTGGCTACACCTTC. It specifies CASSDPGTGETGYTF.

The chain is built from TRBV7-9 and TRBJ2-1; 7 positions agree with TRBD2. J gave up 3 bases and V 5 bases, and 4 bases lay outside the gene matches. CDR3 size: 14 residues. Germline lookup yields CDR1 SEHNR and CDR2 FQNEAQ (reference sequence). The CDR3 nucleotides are TGTGCCAGCAGCAATATAGCGGGCTACAATGAGCAGTTCTTC. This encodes CASSNIAGYNEQFF.

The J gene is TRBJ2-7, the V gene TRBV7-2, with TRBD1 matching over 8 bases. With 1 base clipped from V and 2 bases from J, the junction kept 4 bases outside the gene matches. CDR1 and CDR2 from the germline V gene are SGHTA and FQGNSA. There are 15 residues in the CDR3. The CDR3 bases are TGTGCCAGCAGCTTAGGACAGGGGTCAACCTACGAGCAGTACTTC. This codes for CASSLGQGSTYEQYF.

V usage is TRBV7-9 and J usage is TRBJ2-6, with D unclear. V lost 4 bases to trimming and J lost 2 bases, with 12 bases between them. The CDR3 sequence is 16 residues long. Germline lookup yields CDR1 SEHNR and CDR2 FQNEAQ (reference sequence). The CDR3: CASSSTARTGANVLTF. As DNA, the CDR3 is TGTGCCAGCAGCTCCACGGCCAGGACTGGGGCCAACGTCCTGACTTTC. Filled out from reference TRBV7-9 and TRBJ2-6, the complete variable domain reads DTGVSQNPRHKITKRGQNVTFRCDPISEHNRLYWYRQTLGQGPEFLTYFQNEAQLEKSRLLSDRFSAERPKGSFSTLEIQRTEQGDSAMYLCASSSTARTGANVLTFGAGSRLTVL.

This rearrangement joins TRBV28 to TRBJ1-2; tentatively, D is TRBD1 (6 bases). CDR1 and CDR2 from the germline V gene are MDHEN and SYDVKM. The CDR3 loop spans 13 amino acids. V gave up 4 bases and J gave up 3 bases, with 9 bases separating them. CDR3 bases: TGTGCCAGCAGTTCCGCAGGGGACTATGGCTACACCTTC. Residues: CASSSAGDYGYTF.

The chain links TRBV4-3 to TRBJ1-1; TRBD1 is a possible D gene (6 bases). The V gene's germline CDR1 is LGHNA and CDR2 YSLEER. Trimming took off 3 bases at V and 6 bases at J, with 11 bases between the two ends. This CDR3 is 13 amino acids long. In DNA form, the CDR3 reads TGCGCCAGCAGCCAGCAGGGGAGGGCTGAAGCTTTCTTT. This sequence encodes CASSQQGRAEAFF.

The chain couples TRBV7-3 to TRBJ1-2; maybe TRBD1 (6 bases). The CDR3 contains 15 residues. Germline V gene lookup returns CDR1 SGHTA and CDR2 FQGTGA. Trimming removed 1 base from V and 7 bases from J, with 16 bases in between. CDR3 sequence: CASSLRDGGAAGYTF. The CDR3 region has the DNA TGTGCCAGCAGCTTAAGGGATGGGGGGGCGGCTGGCTACACCTTC. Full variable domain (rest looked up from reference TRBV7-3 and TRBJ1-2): GAGVSQTPSNKVTEKGKYVELRCDPISGHTALYWYRQSLGQGPEFLIYFQGTGAADDSGLPNDRFFAVRPEGSVSTLKIQRTERGDSAVYLCASSLRDGGAAGYTFGSGTRLTVV.

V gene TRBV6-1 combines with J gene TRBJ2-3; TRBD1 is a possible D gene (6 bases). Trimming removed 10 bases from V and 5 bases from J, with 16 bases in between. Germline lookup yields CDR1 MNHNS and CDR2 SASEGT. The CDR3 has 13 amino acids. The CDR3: CATHYRVKDTQYF. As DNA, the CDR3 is TGTGCCACCCACTACAGGGTGAAAGATACGCAGTATTTT.

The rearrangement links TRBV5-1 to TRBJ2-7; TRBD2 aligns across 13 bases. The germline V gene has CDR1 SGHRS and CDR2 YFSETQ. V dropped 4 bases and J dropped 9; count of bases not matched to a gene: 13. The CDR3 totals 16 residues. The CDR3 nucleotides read TGCGCCAGCAGCCCAGACGGGACTAGCGGGACGGGCTGGCAGTACTTC. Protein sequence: CASSPDGTSGTGWQYF.

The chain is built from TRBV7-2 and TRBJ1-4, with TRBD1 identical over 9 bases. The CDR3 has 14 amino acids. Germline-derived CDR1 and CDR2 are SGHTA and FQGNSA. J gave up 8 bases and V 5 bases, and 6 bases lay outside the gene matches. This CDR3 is CASSPRTGEEKLFF. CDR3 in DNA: TGTGCCAGCAGCCCCCGGACAGGGGAAGAAAAACTGTTTTTT.

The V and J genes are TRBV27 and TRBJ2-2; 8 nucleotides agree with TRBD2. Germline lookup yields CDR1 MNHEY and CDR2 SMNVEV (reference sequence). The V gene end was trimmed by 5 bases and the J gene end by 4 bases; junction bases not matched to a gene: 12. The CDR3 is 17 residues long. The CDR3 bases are TGTGCCAGCAGTCAAAACAAGCGGGGGCCGACCACCGGGGAGCTGTTTTTT. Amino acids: CASSQNKRGPTTGELFF.

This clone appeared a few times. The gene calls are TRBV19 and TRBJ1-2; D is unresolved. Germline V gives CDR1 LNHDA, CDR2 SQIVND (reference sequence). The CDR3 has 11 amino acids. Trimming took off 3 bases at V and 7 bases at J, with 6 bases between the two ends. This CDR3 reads CASSIVGGYTF. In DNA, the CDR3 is TGTGCCAGTAGTATCGTCGGTGGCTACACCTTC.

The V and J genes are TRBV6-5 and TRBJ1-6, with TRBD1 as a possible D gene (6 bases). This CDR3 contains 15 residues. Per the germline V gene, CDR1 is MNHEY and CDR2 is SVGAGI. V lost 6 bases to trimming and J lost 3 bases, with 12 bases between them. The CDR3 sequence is CASSIQGNYNSPLHF. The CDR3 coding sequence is TGTGCCAGCAGCATTCAGGGGAACTATAATTCACCCCTCCACTTT.

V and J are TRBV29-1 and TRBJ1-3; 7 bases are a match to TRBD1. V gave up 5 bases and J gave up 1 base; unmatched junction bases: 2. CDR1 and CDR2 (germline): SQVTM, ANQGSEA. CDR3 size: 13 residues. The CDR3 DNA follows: TGCAGCGTTTCACAGGGGTCTGGAAACACCATATATTTT. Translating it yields CSVSQGSGNTIYF.

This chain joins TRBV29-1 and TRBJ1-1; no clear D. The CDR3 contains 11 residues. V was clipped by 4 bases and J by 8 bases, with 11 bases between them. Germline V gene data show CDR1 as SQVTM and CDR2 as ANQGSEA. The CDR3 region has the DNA TGCAGCGTTGGGTTGGCCCCGGAAGCTTTCTTT. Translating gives CSVGLAPEAFF.

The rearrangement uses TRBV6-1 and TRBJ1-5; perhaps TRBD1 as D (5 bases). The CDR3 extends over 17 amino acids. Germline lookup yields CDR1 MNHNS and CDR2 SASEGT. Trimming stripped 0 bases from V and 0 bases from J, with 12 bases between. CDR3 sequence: CASSEASGYYSNQPQHF. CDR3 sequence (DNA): TGTGCCAGCAGTGAAGCATCAGGGTACTATAGCAATCAGCCCCAGCATTTT.

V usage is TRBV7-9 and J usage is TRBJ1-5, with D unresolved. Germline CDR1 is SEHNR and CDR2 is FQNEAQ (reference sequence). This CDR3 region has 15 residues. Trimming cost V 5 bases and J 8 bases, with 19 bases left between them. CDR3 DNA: TGTGCCAGCAGCCCTGACGGAGGCGCGAGGAAGCCCCAGCATTTT. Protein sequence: CASSPDGGARKPQHF.

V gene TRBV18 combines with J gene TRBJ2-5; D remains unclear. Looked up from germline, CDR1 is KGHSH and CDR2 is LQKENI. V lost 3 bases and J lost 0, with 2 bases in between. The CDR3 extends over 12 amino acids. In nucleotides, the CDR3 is TGTGCCAGCTCACCCTACCAAGAGACCCAGTACTTC. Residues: CASSPYQETQYF.

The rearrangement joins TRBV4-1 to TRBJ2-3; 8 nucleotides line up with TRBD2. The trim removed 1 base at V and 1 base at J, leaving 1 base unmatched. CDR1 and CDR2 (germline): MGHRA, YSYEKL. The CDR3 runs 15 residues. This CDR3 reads CASSQGAGGTDTQYF. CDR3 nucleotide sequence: TGCGCCAGCAGCCAAGGAGCGGGAGGCACAGATACGCAGTATTTT.

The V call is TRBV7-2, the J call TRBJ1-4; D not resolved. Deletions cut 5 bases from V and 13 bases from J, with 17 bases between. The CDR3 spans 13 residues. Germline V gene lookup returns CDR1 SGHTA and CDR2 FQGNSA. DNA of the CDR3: TGTGCCAGCAGCCCGCAGCCGGAGGGAGTACTGTTTTTT. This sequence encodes CASSPQPEGVLFF. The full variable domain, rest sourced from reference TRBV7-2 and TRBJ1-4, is GAGVSQSPSNKVTEKGKDVELRCDPISGHTALYWYRQSLGQGLEFLIYFQGNSAPDKSGLPSDRFSAERTGGSVSTLTIQRTQQEDSAVYLCASSPQPEGVLFFGSGTQLSVL.

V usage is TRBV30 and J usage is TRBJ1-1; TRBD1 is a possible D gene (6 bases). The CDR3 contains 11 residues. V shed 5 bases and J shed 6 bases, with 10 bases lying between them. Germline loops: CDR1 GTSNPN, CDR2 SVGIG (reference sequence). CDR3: CAWGYRAEAFF. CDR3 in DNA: TGTGCCTGGGGGTACAGGGCTGAAGCTTTCTTT.

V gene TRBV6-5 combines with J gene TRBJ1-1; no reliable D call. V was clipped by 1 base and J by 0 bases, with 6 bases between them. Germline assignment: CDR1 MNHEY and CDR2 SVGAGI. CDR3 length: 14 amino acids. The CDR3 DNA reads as TGTGCCAGCAGTTACTTTGGAGTGAACACTGAAGCTTTCTTT. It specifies CASSYFGVNTEAFF.